This T cell receptor beta chain was identified during a study of T cells expressing NK-cell markers. Broader study findings: In several donors, dominant clonotypes made up about 28.3-65% of CD3+CD56-NKG2C+ cells.

The length of the CDR3 is 17 residues. As to this clonotype: The antigen remains unidentified.

TCRdb reprocessed the 5' RACE reads, keeping one entry per CDR3 protein, no DNA. Its listing shows about 150,000 distinct CDR3 sequences. The specimen sequenced was blood T cells: a sorted CD56 or NKG2C T cell subset, CD4+ or CD8+ T cells, or bulk PBMC T cells (not recorded which). This chain joins TRBV21-1 and TRBJ2-4; TCRdb picks TRBD1, but there is no DNA to check that call. TRBV21-1 is annotated as a pseudogene. The origin of this receptor is a man aged 18 to 69 in good health. CDR3 loop: CASSIRQIPLAKNIQYF.